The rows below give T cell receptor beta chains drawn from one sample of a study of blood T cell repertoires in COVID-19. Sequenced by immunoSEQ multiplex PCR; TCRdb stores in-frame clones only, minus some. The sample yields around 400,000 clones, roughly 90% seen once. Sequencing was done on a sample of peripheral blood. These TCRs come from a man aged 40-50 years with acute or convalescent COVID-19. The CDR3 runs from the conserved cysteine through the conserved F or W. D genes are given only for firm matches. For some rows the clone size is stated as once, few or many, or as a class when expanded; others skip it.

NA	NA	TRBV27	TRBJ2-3	TGTGCCAGCAGTTTATTATGGAGAGATACGCAGTATTTT	CASSLLWRDTQYF
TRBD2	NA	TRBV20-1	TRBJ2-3	TGCAGTGCTAGTACTAGCGAGAGCACAGATACGCAGTATTTT	CSASTSESTDTQYF
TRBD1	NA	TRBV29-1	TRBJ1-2	TGCAGCGTAGCCGGGACAGGGGGCCTTGGCTACACCTTC	CSVAGTGGLGYTF
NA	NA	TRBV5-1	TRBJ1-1	TGCGCCAGCAGCTTAACACCCGACAGAGTGAACACTGAAGCTTTCTTT	CASSLTPDRVNTEAFF
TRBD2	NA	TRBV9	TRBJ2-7	TGTGCCAGCAGCGCCCGACTAGCGGGAGCCTACGAGCAGTACTTC	CASSARLAGAYEQYF
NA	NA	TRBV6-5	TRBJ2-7	TGTGCCAGCAGTTACTCGGGCGGGCGGGGGCAGCAGTACTTC	CASSYSGGRGQQYF
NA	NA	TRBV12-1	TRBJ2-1	TGTGCCAGCAGCTTTGTCGCCGGGAGGGTGTGGGAAGAGCAGTTCTTC	CASSFVAGRVWEEQFF
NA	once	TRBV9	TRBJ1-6	TGTGCCAGCAGCGTACAAACTGCAAATTCACCCCTCCACTTT	CASSVQTANSPLHF
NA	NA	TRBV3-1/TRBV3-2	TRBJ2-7	TGTGCCAGCAGCCACGTCCCCTATGGCGAGCAGTACTTC	CASSHVPYGEQYF
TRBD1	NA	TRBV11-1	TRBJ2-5	TGTGCCAGCAGCTTAAGGGCAGGGGGCTGGGAAGAGACCCAGTACTTC	CASSLRAGGWEETQYF
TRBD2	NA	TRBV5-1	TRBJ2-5	TGCGCCAGCAGCTTCCCCTTAGCGGGAGTTCAAGAGACCCAGTACTTC	CASSFPLAGVQETQYF
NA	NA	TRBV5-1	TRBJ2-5	TGCGCCAGCAGCTTAACTGAGACCCAGTACTTC	CASSLTETQYF
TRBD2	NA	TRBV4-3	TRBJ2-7	TGCGCCAGCAGCCCAGGACTAGCCCACGAGCAGTACTTC	CASSPGLAHEQYF
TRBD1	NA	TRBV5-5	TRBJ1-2	TGTGCCAGCAGCGCAAGGACAGGGGAGTATGGCTACACCTTC	CASSARTGEYGYTF
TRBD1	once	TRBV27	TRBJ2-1	TGTGCCACCTCGAAGACGATCACTCACCTTACAGGGGGCGCGCCTAGTGAGCAGTTCTTC	CATSKTITHLTGGAPSEQFF
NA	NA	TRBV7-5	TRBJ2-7	TGTGCCAGAAGTCTAAGGGGGAACGAGCAGTACTTC	CARSLRGNEQYF
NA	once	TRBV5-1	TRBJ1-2	TGCGCCAGCAGCTTGGTGGGGGGGCAAGATGGCTACACCTTC	CASSLVGGQDGYTF
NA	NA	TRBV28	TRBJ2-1	TGTGCCAGCAGTTTCTACGGACAGTACAATGAGCAGTTCTTC	CASSFYGQYNEQFF
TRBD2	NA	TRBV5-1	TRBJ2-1	TGCGCCAGCAGCTTGGCCACCCTAGCGGGGGGGCGGGAAGAGCAGTTCTTC	CASSLATLAGGREEQFF
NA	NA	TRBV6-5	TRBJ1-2	TGTGCCAGCAGTCGGGGGGTATATGGCTACACCTTC	CASSRGVYGYTF
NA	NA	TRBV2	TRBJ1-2	TGTGCCAGCAGGTCTACAGGGTCTGGCGGCTACACCTTC	CASRSTGSGGYTF
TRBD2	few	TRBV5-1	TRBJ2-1	TGCGCCAGCAGCTGGACCGGACTAGCGGGAGTCGCACAAGCAAGTGAGCAGTTCTTC	CASSWTGLAGVAQASEQFF
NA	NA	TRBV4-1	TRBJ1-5	TGCGCCAGCAGCCCAGACCAGCGCCGGCCCCAGCATTTT	CASSPDQRRPQHF
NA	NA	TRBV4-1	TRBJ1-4	TGCGCCAGCAGCCAGTGGACAGTAGAAAAACTGTTTTTT	CASSQWTVEKLFF
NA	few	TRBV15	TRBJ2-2	TGTGCCACCAGCAGAAAAGGACAGAACACCGGGGAGCTGTTTTTT	CATSRKGQNTGELFF
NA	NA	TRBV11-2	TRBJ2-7	TGTGCCAGCAGCTTAGTAAGGACGGGAAACTACGAGCAGTACTTC	CASSLVRTGNYEQYF
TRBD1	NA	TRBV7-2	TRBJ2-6	TGTGCCAGCAGCTTCCCCCGGGACAGGGTCTCTGGGGCCAACGTCCTGACTTTC	CASSFPRDRVSGANVLTF
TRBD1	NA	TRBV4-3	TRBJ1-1	TGCGCCAGCAGCCAAGCCACAGGGGGCACTGAAGCTTTCTTT	CASSQATGGTEAFF
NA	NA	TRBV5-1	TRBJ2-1	TGCGCCAGCAGCGTTCAACTAGTCCGATCCTACAATGAGCAGTTCTTC	CASSVQLVRSYNEQFF
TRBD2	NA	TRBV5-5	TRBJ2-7	TGTGCCAGCAGCTTGCGAGCCCCAGGACTAGCTTCTACCTCCTACGAGCAGTACTTC	CASSLRAPGLASTSYEQYF
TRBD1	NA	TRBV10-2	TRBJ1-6	TGCGCCAGCAGTGAGACAAGGGACAGCCTTTACAATTCACCCCTCCACTTT	CASSETRDSLYNSPLHF
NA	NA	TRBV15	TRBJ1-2	TGTGCCACCAGCAGCCCCGGGGACATCTCCACGGCCTATGGCTACACCTTC	CATSSPGDISTAYGYTF
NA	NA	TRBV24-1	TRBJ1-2	TGTGCCACCAGTGATTATCGCAGTAACTATGGCTACACCTTC	CATSDYRSNYGYTF
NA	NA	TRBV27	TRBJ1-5	TGTGCCAGCAGTTTAGCGCAGGGAAGCAATCAGCCCCAGCATTTT	CASSLAQGSNQPQHF
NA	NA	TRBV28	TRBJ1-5	TGTGCCAGCAGGGGGGCAGGACGTAGCAATCAGCCCCAGCATTTT	CASRGAGRSNQPQHF
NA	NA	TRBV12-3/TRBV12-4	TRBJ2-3	TGTGCCTCGAGGGAGGCAAATACGCAGTATTTT	CASREANTQYF
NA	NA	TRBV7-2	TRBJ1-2	TGTGCCAGCAGCTTAGGAGAGGGTGGCTACACCTTC	CASSLGEGGYTF
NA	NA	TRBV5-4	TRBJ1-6	TGTGCCAGCAGCCCGGGGACACCCGTAAGCTCAAATTCACCCCTCCACTTT	CASSPGTPVSSNSPLHF
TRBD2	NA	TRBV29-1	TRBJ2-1	TGCAGCGTTGGTCGGGGGAGGGCCCGTGAGCAGTTCTTC	CSVGRGRAREQFF
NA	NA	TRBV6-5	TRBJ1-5	TGTGCCAGCAGTAGGGGGTTGAATCAGCCCCAGCATTTT	CASSRGLNQPQHF
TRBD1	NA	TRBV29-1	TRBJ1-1	TGCAGCGTTGTCAGGACAGGGGAATACCTGAACACTGAAGCTTTCTTT	CSVVRTGEYLNTEAFF
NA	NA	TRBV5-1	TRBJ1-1	TGCGCCAGCAGCTTGCGGTCTTCTCCCGGGGATTCGATCTTT	CASSLRSSPGDSIF
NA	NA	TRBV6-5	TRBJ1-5	TGTGCCAGCAGTTACACAGGAACCCAGCCCCAGCATTTT	CASSYTGTQPQHF
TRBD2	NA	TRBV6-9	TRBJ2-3	TGTGCCAGCGTGACTAGCGGGGGCACAGATACGCAGTATTTT	CASVTSGGTDTQYF
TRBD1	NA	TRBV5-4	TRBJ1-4	TGTGCCAGCAGCTTATCGGGACAGGGGCCGTCTAATGAAAAACTGTTTTTT	CASSLSGQGPSNEKLFF
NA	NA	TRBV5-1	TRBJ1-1	TGCGCCAGCAGCTTTAACAGCGGCACTGAAGCTTTCTTT	CASSFNSGTEAFF
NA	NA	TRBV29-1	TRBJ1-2	TGCAGCGCGAACCAGGGCGCCACAGGCTACACCTTC	CSANQGATGYTF
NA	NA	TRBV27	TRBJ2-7	TGTGCCAGCAGCCCTTGGGGGGACAGCCCCTACGAGCAGTACTTC	CASSPWGDSPYEQYF
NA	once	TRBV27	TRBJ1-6	TGTGCCAGCAGTTCGTTCAGAAATTCACCCCTCCACTTT	CASSSFRNSPLHF
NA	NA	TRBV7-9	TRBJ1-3	TGTGCCAGCAGCTTAGTATCGGTCTCTGGAAACACCATATATTTT	CASSLVSVSGNTIYF
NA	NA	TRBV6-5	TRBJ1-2	TGTGCCAGCAGGACAGGCTATGGCTACACCTTC	CASRTGYGYTF
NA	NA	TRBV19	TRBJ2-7	TGTGCCAGTAGCTATAGCTCGGGAAATTACGAGCAGTACTTC	CASSYSSGNYEQYF
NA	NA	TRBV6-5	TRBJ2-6	TGTGCCAGCAGATCCGGTTTCTCTGGGGCCAACGTCCTGACTTTC	CASRSGFSGANVLTF